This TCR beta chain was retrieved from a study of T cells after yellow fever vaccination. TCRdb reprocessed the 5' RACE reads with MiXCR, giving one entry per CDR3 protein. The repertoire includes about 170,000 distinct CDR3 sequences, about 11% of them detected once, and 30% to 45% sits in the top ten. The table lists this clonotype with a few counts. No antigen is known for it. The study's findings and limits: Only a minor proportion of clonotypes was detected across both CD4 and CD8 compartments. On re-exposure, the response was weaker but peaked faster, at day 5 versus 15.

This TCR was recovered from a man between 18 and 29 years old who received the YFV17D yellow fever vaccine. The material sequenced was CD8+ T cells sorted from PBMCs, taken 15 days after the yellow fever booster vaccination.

This chain's CDR3 is CASSHHDVVSSGANVLTF. The CDR3 DNA sequence: TGTGCCAGCAGCCATCACGACGTTGTGAGCTCTGGGGCCAACGTCCTGACTTTC. The V gene is TRBV11-2, the J gene TRBJ2-6, with unresolved D. The CDR3 runs 18 residues. Germline V gene sequence: CDR1 SGHAT, CDR2 FQNNGV. V was clipped by 5 bases and J by 0 bases, with 17 bases between them.